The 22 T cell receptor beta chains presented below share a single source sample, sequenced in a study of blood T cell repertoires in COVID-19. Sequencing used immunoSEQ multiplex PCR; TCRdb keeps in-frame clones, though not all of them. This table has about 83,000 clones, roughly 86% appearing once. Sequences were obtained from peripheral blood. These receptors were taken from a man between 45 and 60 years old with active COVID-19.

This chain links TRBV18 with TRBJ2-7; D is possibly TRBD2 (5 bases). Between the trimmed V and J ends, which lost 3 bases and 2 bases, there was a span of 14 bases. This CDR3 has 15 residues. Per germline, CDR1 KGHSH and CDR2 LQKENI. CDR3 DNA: TGTGCCAGCTCACCGACGAGGGCCGGAACCTACGAGCAGTACTTC. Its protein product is CASSPTRAGTYEQYF.

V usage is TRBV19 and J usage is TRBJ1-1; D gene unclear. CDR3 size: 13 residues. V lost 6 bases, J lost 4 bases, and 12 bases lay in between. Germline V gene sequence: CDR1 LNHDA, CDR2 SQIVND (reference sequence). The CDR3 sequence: CASRGRLGTEAFF. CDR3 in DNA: TGTGCCAGTAGAGGAAGGCTAGGCACTGAAGCTTTCTTT.

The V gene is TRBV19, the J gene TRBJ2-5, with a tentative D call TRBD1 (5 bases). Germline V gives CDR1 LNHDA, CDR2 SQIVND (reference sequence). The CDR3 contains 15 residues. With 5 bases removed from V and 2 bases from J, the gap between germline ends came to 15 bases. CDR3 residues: CASSSLWGRQETQYF. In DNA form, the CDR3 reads TGTGCCAGTAGTTCACTCTGGGGCCGTCAAGAGACCCAGTACTTC.

The CDR3: CASIRDRGNTEAFF. In DNA, the CDR3 is TGTGCCAGCATTCGGGACAGGGGAAATACTGAAGCTTTCTTT. The gene calls are TRBV6-5 and TRBJ1-1, with 10 bases aligning to TRBD1. The CDR3 runs to 14 residues. The trim removed 7 bases at V and 5 bases at J, leaving 7 bases unmatched. Germline V gene lookup returns CDR1 MNHEY and CDR2 SVGAGI.

Here the CDR3 DNA reads TGTGCCACCAGTGAGGGACAGGGTATCGAGACCCAGTACTTC. This gives the protein CATSEGQGIETQYF. The chain couples TRBV24-1 to TRBJ2-5; 9 nucleotides align to TRBD1. V was pared by 4 bases and J by 5 bases, with 4 bases of the junction left unmatched. This CDR3 comprises 14 residues. Germline lookup yields CDR1 KGHDR and CDR2 SFDVKD.

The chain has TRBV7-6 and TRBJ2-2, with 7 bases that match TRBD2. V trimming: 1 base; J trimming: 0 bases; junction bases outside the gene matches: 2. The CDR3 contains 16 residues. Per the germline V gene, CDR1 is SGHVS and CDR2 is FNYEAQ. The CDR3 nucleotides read TGTGCCAGCAGCTTAGGCGGACTAGCGAACACCGGGGAGCTGTTTTTT. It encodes CASSLGGLANTGELFF.

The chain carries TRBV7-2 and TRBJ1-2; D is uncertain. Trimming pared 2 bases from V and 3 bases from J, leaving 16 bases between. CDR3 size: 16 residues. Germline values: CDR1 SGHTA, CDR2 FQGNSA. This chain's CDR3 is CASSLRSAGRYYGYTF. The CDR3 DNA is TGTGCCAGCAGCTTAAGGAGTGCGGGGAGGTACTATGGCTACACCTTC.

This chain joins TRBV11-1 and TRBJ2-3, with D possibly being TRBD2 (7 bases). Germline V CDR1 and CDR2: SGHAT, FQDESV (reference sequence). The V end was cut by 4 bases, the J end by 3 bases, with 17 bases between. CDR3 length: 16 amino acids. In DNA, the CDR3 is TGTGCCAGCAGCTCGAGATGGGGGGGCCGGACAGATACGCAGTATTTT. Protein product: CASSSRWGGRTDTQYF.

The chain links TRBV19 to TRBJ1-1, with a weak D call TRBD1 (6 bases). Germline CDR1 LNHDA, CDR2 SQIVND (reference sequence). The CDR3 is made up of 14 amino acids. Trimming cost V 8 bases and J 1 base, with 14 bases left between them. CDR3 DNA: TGTGCCAGTGTAGGGGGGGCTCAGAACACTGAAGCTTTCTTT. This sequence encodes CASVGGAQNTEAFF. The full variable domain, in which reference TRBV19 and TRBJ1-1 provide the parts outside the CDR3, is DGGITQSPKYLFRKEGQNVTLSCEQNLNHDAMYWYRQDPGQGLRLIYYSQIVNDFQKGDIAEGYSVSREKKESFPLTVTSAQKNPTAFYLCASVGGAQNTEAFFGQGTRLTVV.

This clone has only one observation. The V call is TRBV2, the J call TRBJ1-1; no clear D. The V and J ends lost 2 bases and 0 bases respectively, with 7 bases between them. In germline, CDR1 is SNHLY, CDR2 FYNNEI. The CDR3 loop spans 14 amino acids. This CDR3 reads CASSERTVNTEAFF. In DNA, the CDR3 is TGTGCCAGCAGTGAAAGGACTGTGAACACTGAAGCTTTCTTT.

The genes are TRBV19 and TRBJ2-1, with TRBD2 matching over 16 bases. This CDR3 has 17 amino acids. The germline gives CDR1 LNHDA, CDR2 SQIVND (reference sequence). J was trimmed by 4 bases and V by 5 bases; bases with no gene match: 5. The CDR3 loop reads CASSYEGLAGGYNEQFF. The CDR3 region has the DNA TGTGCCAGTAGTTATGAGGGACTAGCGGGAGGGTACAATGAGCAGTTCTTC.

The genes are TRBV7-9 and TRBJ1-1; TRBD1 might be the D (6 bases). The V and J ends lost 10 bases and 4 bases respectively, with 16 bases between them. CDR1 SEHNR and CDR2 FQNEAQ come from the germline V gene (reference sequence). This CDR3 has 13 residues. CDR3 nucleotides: TGTGCCACTATGGGGGCTTCGAGCACTGAAGCTTTCTTT. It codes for CATMGASSTEAFF.

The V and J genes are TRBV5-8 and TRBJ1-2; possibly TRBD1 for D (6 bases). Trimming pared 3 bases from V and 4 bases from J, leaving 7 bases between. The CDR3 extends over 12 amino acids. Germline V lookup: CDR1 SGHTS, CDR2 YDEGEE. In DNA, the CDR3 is TGTGCCAGCAGCTCACAGGGCTATGGCTACACCTTC. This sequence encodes CASSSQGYGYTF.

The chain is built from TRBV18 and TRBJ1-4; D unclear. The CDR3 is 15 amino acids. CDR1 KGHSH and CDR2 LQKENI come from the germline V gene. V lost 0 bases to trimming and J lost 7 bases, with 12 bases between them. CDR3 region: CASSPPDSRGEKLFF. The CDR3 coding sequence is TGTGCCAGCTCACCACCGGACTCACGGGGTGAAAAACTGTTTTTT.

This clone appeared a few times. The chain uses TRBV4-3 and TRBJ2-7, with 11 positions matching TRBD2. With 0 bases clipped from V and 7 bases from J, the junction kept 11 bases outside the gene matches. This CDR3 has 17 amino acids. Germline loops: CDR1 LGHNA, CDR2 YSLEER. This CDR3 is CASSQDLSGGAAWEQYF. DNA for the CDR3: TGCGCCAGCAGCCAAGACCTTAGCGGGGGGGCCGCTTGGGAGCAGTACTTC.

The CDR3 loop is CASGPGSYNEQFF. As DNA, the CDR3 is TGTGCCAGCGGCCCCGGGTCCTACAATGAGCAGTTCTTC. V gene TRBV4-2 combines with J gene TRBJ2-1; D is unresolved. CDR3 size: 13 residues. V shed 8 bases and J shed 1 base, with 9 bases lying between them. Germline loops: CDR1 LGHNA, CDR2 YNFKEQ.

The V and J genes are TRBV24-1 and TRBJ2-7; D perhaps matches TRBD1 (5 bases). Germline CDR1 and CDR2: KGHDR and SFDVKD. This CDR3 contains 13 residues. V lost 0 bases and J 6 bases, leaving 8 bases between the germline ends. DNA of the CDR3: TGTGCCACCAGTGATTTGAGAAGGGGCGAGCAGTACTTC. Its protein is CATSDLRRGEQYF.

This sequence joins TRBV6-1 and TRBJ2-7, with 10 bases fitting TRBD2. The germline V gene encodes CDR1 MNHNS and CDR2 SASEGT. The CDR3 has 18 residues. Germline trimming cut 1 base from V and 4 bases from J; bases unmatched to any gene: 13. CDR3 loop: CASSEVVVGLASLYEQYF. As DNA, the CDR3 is TGTGCCAGCAGTGAAGTTGTTGTGGGACTAGCGAGTCTATACGAGCAGTACTTC.

The CDR3 is CAWSRPTNYGYTF. For the CDR3, the DNA is TGTGCCTGGAGTCGCCCTACTAACTATGGCTACACCTTC. The genes are TRBV30 and TRBJ1-2; no reliable D call. The CDR3 length is 13 residues. In germline, CDR1 is GTSNPN, CDR2 SVGIG (reference sequence). Trimming took off 2 bases at V and 0 bases at J, with 7 bases between the two ends.

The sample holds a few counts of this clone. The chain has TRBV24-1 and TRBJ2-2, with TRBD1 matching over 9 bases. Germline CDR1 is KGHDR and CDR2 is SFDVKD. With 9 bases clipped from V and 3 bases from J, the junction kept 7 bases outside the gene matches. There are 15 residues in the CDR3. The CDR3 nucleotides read TGTGCCACCGATTCCGGGACAGGGCACACCGGGGAGCTGTTTTTT. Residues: CATDSGTGHTGELFF.

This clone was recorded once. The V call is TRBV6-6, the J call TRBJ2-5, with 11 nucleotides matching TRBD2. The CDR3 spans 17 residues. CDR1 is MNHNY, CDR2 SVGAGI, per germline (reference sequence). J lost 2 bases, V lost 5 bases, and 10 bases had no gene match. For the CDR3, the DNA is TGTGCCAGCAGTCTACTAGCGGGGGCAATTGGGCAAGAGACCCAGTACTTC. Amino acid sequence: CASSLLAGAIGQETQYF.

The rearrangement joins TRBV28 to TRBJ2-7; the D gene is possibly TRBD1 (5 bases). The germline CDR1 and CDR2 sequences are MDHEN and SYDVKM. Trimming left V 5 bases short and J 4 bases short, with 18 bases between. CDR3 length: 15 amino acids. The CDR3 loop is CASSPTGGSVYEQYF. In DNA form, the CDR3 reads TGTGCCAGCAGTCCCACAGGTGGTTCGGTATACGAGCAGTACTTC.